The rows below give T cell receptor beta chains drawn from one sample of a study of immune heterogeneity within non-small cell lung tumors. In TCRdb, the multiplex PCR reads were re-called with MiXCR into one record per CDR3 protein. This sample carries about 4,300 distinct CDR3 sequences, about a fifth of them seen once, and the ten largest clones take roughly 8%. The sample taken for sequencing was lung tumor tissue. These receptors were collected from a man in his 70s with non-small cell lung cancer. The CDR3 runs from the conserved cysteine through the conserved F or W. The D gene is left open where the match is weak. Clone size is stated in some rows and not others, as once, few, many or a class when expanded.

clone size: medium-sized; V gene: TRBV24-1; D gene: TRBD2; J gene: TRBJ2-1; CDR3 DNA: TGTGCCACCAGTGACTACCCCCCCTCCTCTAGCGGGGGGCCCCTCCCCCCCACCGATGAGCAGTTCTTC; CDR3 protein: CATSDYPPSSSGGPLPPTDEQFF
clone size: -; V gene: TRBV7-9; D gene: -; J gene: TRBJ2-2; CDR3 DNA: TGTGCCAGCAGCTTAGGACGGGAGCTGCTTTTT; CDR3 protein: CASSLGRELLF
clone size: -; V gene: TRBV28; D gene: TRBD1; J gene: TRBJ2-2; CDR3 DNA: TGTGCCAGCAGCCCGGGACAGGGTCACACCGGGGAGCTGTTTTTT; CDR3 protein: CASSPGQGHTGELFF
clone size: few; V gene: TRBV7-2; D gene: -; J gene: TRBJ1-2; CDR3 DNA: TGTGCCAGCAGCTCCACGGTGGGGGCTCACTATGGCTACACCTTC; CDR3 protein: CASSSTVGAHYGYTF
clone size: few; V gene: TRBV19; D gene: TRBD1; J gene: TRBJ2-4; CDR3 DNA: TGTGCCAGTAGTACCCCAGGGACAGGGAGAAACATTCAGTACTTC; CDR3 protein: CASSTPGTGRNIQYF
clone size: few; V gene: TRBV7-9; D gene: -; J gene: TRBJ1-1; CDR3 DNA: TGTGCCAGCAGCTTTTCCGGGTTAAACACTGAAGCTTTCTTT; CDR3 protein: CASSFSGLNTEAFF
clone size: -; V gene: TRBV5-6; D gene: -; J gene: TRBJ1-2; CDR3 DNA: TGTGCCAGCACCAACGACGCAGGGATACGTCTGGGCTATGGCTACACCTTC; CDR3 protein: CASTNDAGIRLGYGYTF
clone size: -; V gene: TRBV3-1; D gene: -; J gene: TRBJ1-5; CDR3 DNA: TGTGCCAGCAGCCAAGGACAAGATCAGCCCCAGCATTTT; CDR3 protein: CASSQGQDQPQHF
clone size: few; V gene: TRBV12-3/TRBV12-4; D gene: -; J gene: TRBJ1-1; CDR3 DNA: TGTGCCAGCAGTTTAATGTCGGAGAACACTGAAGCTTTCTTT; CDR3 protein: CASSLMSENTEAFF
clone size: -; V gene: TRBV7-8; D gene: -; J gene: TRBJ2-5; CDR3 DNA: TGTGCCAGCAGCTTTCTCCATGGTAGCGAGACCCAGTACTTC; CDR3 protein: CASSFLHGSETQYF
clone size: few; V gene: TRBV20-1; D gene: -; J gene: TRBJ2-7; CDR3 DNA: TGCAGTGCTAGAGATCCCCGGGTTGTCTACGAGCAGTACTTC; CDR3 protein: CSARDPRVVYEQYF
clone size: medium-sized; V gene: TRBV6-1; D gene: TRBD1; J gene: TRBJ1-2; CDR3 DNA: TGTGCCAGCAGTGAGAGTGACAGGGGGTCTGGCTACACCTTC; CDR3 protein: CASSESDRGSGYTF
clone size: -; V gene: TRBV6-1; D gene: TRBD2; J gene: TRBJ2-1; CDR3 DNA: TGTGCCAGCAGAAGACTAGCGGGAGGAGTGAATGAGCAGTTCTTC; CDR3 protein: CASRRLAGGVNEQFF
clone size: medium-sized; V gene: TRBV2; D gene: TRBD1; J gene: TRBJ2-7; CDR3 DNA: TGTGCCAGCGGGACAGGGGGTTCCTACGAGCAGTACTTC; CDR3 protein: CASGTGGSYEQYF
clone size: medium-sized; V gene: TRBV18; D gene: -; J gene: TRBJ1-5; CDR3 DNA: TGTGCCAGCTCACCCGGACAATATAGCAATCAGCCCCAGCATTTT; CDR3 protein: CASSPGQYSNQPQHF
clone size: few; V gene: TRBV9; D gene: TRBD2; J gene: TRBJ2-1; CDR3 DNA: TGTGCCAGCAGCGTAGGGGGAGGGCCTTACAATGAGCAGTTCTTC; CDR3 protein: CASSVGGGPYNEQFF
clone size: -; V gene: TRBV18; D gene: TRBD2; J gene: TRBJ2-1; CDR3 DNA: TGTGCCAGCTCACCGCAGCGGGGTTACAATGAGCAGTTCTTC; CDR3 protein: CASSPQRGYNEQFF
clone size: medium-sized; V gene: TRBV4-2; D gene: -; J gene: TRBJ1-2; CDR3 DNA: TGTGCCAGCAGCCAAGATCGACAGGTCTATGGCTACACCTTC; CDR3 protein: CASSQDRQVYGYTF
clone size: -; V gene: TRBV5-8; D gene: TRBD1; J gene: TRBJ1-1; CDR3 DNA: TGTGCCAGCAGTTTGGGGACAGGGGGCTTTATTGAAGCTTTCTTT; CDR3 protein: CASSLGTGGFIEAFF
clone size: once; V gene: TRBV19; D gene: TRBD1; J gene: TRBJ1-4; CDR3 DNA: TGTGCCAGTAGTACCCAGACAGGGGGAGAGCCTAATGAAAAACTGTTTTTT; CDR3 protein: CASSTQTGGEPNEKLFF
clone size: medium-sized; V gene: TRBV6-1; D gene: TRBD2; J gene: TRBJ2-7; CDR3 DNA: TGTGCCAGCAGTTCTAGCGGGGGGGCTTTCTATCCCTTCGAGCAGTACTTC; CDR3 protein: CASSSSGGAFYPFEQYF
clone size: few; V gene: TRBV30; D gene: -; J gene: TRBJ2-1; CDR3 DNA: TGTGCCTGGAGTGTAAGGTTCAATGAGCAGTTCTTC; CDR3 protein: CAWSVRFNEQFF
clone size: medium-sized; V gene: TRBV30; D gene: -; J gene: TRBJ2-1; CDR3 DNA: TGTGCCCACCGCGACGGATACAATGAGCAGTTCTTC; CDR3 protein: CAHRDGYNEQFF
clone size: once; V gene: TRBV20-1; D gene: -; J gene: TRBJ1-5; CDR3 DNA: TGCAGTGCCCTAGACTACACCAGCAATCAGCCCCAGCATTTT; CDR3 protein: CSALDYTSNQPQHF
clone size: -; V gene: TRBV9; D gene: -; J gene: TRBJ2-7; CDR3 DNA: TGTGCCAGCAGCCCAAGACATTCCCACGAGCAGTACTTC; CDR3 protein: CASSPRHSHEQYF
clone size: medium-sized; V gene: TRBV6-1; D gene: TRBD1; J gene: TRBJ1-2; CDR3 DNA: TGTGCCAGCAGTGAAGTCTTTGGACAGGGGCTAAACTATGGCTACACCTTC; CDR3 protein: CASSEVFGQGLNYGYTF
clone size: -; V gene: TRBV7-9; D gene: -; J gene: TRBJ1-6; CDR3 DNA: TGTGCCAGTCGGGACCAGGGTAATTCACCCCTCCACTTT; CDR3 protein: CASRDQGNSPLHF
clone size: medium-sized; V gene: TRBV7-9; D gene: -; J gene: TRBJ2-2; CDR3 DNA: TGTGCCAGCAGTCCGGAAGGAGAGGCCGGGGAGCTGTTTTTT; CDR3 protein: CASSPEGEAGELFF
clone size: medium-sized; V gene: TRBV30; D gene: -; J gene: TRBJ1-1; CDR3 DNA: TGTGCCTGGAGTGTACCGGGGAACACTGAAGCTTTCTTT; CDR3 protein: CAWSVPGNTEAFF
clone size: medium-sized; V gene: TRBV2; D gene: -; J gene: TRBJ2-7; CDR3 DNA: TGTGCCAGCAGTGAAAAGCTGGCACGCTCCTACGAGCAGTACTTC; CDR3 protein: CASSEKLARSYEQYF
clone size: -; V gene: TRBV6-1; D gene: -; J gene: TRBJ1-4; CDR3 DNA: TGTGCCAGCAGTGGACATAAGGGCGGATCTGAAAAACTGTTTTTT; CDR3 protein: CASSGHKGGSEKLFF
clone size: -; V gene: TRBV5-4; D gene: TRBD2; J gene: TRBJ2-7; CDR3 DNA: TGTGCCAGCAGCTCTTTGACTAGCGGGGGGTCCTACGAGCAGTACTTC; CDR3 protein: CASSSLTSGGSYEQYF
clone size: few; V gene: TRBV7-6; D gene: -; J gene: TRBJ2-5; CDR3 DNA: TGTGCCAGCAGCTGGGCCGGGACACATCAAGAGACCCAGTACTTC; CDR3 protein: CASSWAGTHQETQYF
clone size: medium-sized; V gene: TRBV19; D gene: -; J gene: TRBJ1-2; CDR3 DNA: TGTGCCAGTAGTATAGCAGGCATCTATGGCTACACCTTC; CDR3 protein: CASSIAGIYGYTF
clone size: medium-sized; V gene: TRBV19; D gene: TRBD1; J gene: TRBJ1-5; CDR3 DNA: TGTGCCAGTAGTTCGGGACAGGGGGGGATCCAGCCCCAGCATTTT; CDR3 protein: CASSSGQGGIQPQHF
clone size: medium-sized; V gene: TRBV20-1; D gene: TRBD2; J gene: TRBJ2-7; CDR3 DNA: TGCAGTGCCGACGGCCCCCCGGGACTAGCGGGAGCGTGGAGCGAGCAGTACTTC; CDR3 protein: CSADGPPGLAGAWSEQYF